Here is one T cell receptor beta chain with its context. This table comes from immunoSEQ multiplex PCR, and its TCRdb copy is limited to in-frame clones, with some not included. The table has approximately 180,000 clones, 85% to 95% seen once. These data originate in a study of T cell responses to AZD1222 COVID-19 vaccine. The specimen comprised peripheral blood, sampled on day 0 of AZD1222 vaccination. The clonotype comes from an adult in good health.

As DNA, the CDR3 is TGTGCCAGCAGCCCACCAGGGGCGCAGAACACTGAAGCTTTCTTT. It is translated as CASSPPGAQNTEAFF. The chain carries TRBV6-5 and TRBJ1-1; D may be TRBD1 (6 bases). The germline V gene encodes CDR1 MNHEY and CDR2 SVGAGI. The CDR3 sequence is 15 residues long. The ends were cut back, 6 bases at V and 1 base at J, with 15 bases in the middle.